The T cell receptor beta chain under discussion was sequenced for a study of cytomegalovirus exposure and HLA in healthy donors. As for the study in general: The same platform was used for the roughly 130 validation repertoires as for the roughly 660 first-cohort repertoires, as reported in a later analysis. Study conclusions and caveats: Per published reports, the classifier diagnosed cytomegalovirus status with high specificity and sensitivity. Most TCR sequences were rare, but some public TCRs occurred in many donors. Among the CMV-associated chains, a few were confirmed in vitro as specific for CMV antigens.

Concerning this clone: Its antigen is unidentified.

Germline assignment: CDR1 MGHDK and CDR2 SYGVNS. V dropped 3 bases and J dropped 7; count of bases not matched to a gene: 15. The CDR3 is 17 residues long. Here immunoSEQ multiplex PCR was the method, and the copy in TCRdb shows in-frame clones only, minus some. The sample has about 63,000 clones; roughly 90% are singletons. The rearrangement links TRBV25-1 to TRBJ2-7, with 10 positions matching TRBD1. This clonotype was obtained from a woman between 18 and 29 years old in good health and CMV-seronegative. Sequenced sample: PBMCs. CDR3 protein: CASSDDWDRGIGGEQYF. The CDR3 bases are TGTGCCAGCAGTGACGACTGGGACAGGGGAATAGGAGGGGAGCAGTACTTC.